This T cell receptor beta chain was observed in a study of Graves' ophthalmopathy and Graves' hyperthyroidism. Study summary: Peripheral blood collection took place at initial diagnosis, before any treatment.

RNA transcripts yielded amplified TCR beta CDR3 regions. HTBI primers were employed in first-round RT-PCR, then a second-round multiplex PCR followed. Each CDR3 protein gets one entry after TCRdb re-called the multiplex PCR reads with MiXCR. In the table there are hundreds of thousands of distinct CDR3 sequences, 35% to 45% of which are singletons. This clonotype was detected many times. Its antigen is unidentified. All donors with ophthalmopathy were recorded as having moderate-to-severe activity, CAS ≥3, NOSPECS ≥4 and a duration under 3 months. Fresh peripheral blood (less than 11 ml) yielded the PBMCs. Whole-study results and caveats: Among expanded thyroid clonotypes above 0.001 frequency, most also occurred in blood.

V lost 1 base and J 4 bases, leaving 11 bases between the germline ends. The CDR3 totals 16 residues. The germline CDR1 and CDR2 sequences are MGHDK and SYGVNS. The sequenced sample consisted of peripheral blood. The receptor's source is an adult man with Graves' ophthalmopathy. V and J are TRBV25-1 and TRBJ2-6, with D perhaps given as TRBD1 or TRBD2 (6 bases each). The chain's CDR3 is CASSELGGRGANVLTF. DNA of the CDR3: TGTGCCAGCAGTGAATTAGGGGGGCGGGGGGCCAACGTCCTGACTTTC.